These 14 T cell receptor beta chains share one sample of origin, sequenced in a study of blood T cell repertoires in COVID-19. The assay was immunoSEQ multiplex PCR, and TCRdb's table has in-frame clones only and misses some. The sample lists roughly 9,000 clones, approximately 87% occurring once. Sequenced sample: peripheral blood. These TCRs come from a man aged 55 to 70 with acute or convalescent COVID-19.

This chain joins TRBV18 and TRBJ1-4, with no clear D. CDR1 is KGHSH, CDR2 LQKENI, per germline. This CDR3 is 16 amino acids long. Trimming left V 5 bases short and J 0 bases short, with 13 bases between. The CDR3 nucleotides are TGTGCCAGCTCAGAGCACTACGCGACAACTAATGAAAAACTGTTTTTT. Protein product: CASSEHYATTNEKLFF.

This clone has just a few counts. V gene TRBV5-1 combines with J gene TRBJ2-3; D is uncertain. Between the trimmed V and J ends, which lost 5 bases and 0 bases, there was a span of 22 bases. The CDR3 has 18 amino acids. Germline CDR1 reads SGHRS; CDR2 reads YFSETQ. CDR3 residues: CASRRSPGQHYSTDTQYF. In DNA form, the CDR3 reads TGCGCCAGCAGAAGAAGTCCCGGTCAACACTATAGCACAGATACGCAGTATTTT.

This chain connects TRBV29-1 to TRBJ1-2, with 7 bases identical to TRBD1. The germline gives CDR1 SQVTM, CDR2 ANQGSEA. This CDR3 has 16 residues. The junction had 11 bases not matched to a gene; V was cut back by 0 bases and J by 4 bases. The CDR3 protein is CSVEDLMTGYSYGYTF. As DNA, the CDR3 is TGCAGCGTTGAAGATCTTATGACAGGGTACAGCTATGGCTACACCTTC.

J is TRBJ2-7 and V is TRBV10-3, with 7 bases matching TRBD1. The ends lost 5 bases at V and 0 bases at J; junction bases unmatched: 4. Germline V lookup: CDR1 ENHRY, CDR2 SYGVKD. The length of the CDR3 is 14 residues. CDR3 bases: TGTGCCATCAGTTCGGGACAGAGCTCCTACGAGCAGTACTTC. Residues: CAISSGQSSYEQYF.

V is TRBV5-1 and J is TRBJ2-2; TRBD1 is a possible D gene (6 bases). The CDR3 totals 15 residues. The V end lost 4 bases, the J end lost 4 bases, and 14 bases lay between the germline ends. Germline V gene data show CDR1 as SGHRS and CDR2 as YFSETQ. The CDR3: CASSQEKGVTGELFF. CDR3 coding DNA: TGCGCCAGCAGCCAAGAAAAGGGGGTCACCGGGGAGCTGTTTTTT. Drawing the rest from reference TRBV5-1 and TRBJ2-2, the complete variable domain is KAGVTQTPRYLIKTRGQQVTLSCSPISGHRSVSWYQQTPGQGLQFLFEYFSETQRNKGNFPGRFSGRQFSNSRSEMNVSTLELGDSALYLCASSQEKGVTGELFFGEGSRLTVL.

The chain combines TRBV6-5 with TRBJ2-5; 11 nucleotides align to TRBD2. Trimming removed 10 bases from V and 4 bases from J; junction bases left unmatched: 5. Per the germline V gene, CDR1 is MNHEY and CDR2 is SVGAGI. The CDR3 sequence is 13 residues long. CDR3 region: CATRLAGLETQYF. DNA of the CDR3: TGTGCCACCCGACTAGCGGGGTTAGAGACCCAGTACTTC.

The chain's CDR3 is CASSGGGNWDGYTF. The CDR3 nucleotides are TGTGCCAGCAGCGGGGGGGGAAACTGGGACGGCTACACCTTC. The genes are TRBV11-2 and TRBJ1-2; TRBD1 is a possible D gene (5 bases). V dropped 5 bases and J dropped 8 bases, with 18 bases sitting between them. The length of the CDR3 is 14 residues. Per germline, CDR1 SGHAT and CDR2 FQNNGV.

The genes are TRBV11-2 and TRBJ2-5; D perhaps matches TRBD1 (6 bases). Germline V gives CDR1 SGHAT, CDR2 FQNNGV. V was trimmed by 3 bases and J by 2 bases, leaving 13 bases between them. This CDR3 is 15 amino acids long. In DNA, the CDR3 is TGTGCCAGCAGCTTTTCCCCGGGACAACAAGAGACCCAGTACTTC. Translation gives CASSFSPGQQETQYF.

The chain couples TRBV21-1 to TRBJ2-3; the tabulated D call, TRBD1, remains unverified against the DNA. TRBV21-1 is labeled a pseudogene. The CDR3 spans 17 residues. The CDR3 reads CASSKEGPGQSTDTQYF. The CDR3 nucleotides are TGTGCCAGCAGCAAAGAGGGACCGGGACAGAGCACAGATACGCAGTATTTT.

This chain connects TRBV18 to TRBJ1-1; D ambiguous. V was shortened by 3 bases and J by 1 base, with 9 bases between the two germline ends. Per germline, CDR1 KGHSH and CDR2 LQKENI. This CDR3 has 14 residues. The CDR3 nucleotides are TGTGCCAGCTCACCCCAGAACGCGAACACTGAAGCTTTCTTT. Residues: CASSPQNANTEAFF.

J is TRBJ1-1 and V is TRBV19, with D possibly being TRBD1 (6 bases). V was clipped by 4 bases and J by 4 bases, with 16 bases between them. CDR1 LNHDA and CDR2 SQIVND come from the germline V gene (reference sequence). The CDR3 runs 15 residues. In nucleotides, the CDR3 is TGTGCCAGTAGTAGCCCCCGGGGGGCGAGCACTGAAGCTTTCTTT. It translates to CASSSPRGASTEAFF. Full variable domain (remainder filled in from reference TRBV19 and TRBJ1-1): DGGITQSPKYLFRKEGQNVTLSCEQNLNHDAMYWYRQDPGQGLRLIYYSQIVNDFQKGDIAEGYSVSREKKESFPLTVTSAQKNPTAFYLCASSSPRGASTEAFFGQGTRLTVV.

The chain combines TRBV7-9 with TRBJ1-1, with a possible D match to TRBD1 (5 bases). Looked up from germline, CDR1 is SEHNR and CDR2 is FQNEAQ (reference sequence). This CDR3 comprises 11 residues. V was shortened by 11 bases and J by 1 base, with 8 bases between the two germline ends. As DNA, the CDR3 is TGTGCCGCAGGACAGAACACTGAAGCTTTCTTT. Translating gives CAAGQNTEAFF.

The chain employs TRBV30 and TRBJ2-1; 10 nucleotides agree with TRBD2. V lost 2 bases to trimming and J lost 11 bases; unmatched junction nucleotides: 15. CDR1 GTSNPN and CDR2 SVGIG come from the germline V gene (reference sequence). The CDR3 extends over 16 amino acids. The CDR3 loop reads CAWSPKGLAGDLQQFF. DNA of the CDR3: TGTGCCTGGAGTCCCAAAGGGCTAGCGGGAGACTTACAGCAGTTCTTC.

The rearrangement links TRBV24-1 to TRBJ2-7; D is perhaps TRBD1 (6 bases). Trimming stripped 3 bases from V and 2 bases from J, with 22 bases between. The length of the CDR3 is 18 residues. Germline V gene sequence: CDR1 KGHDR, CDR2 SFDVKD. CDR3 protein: CATSDRPLRDKGTYEQYV. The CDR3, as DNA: TGTGCCACCAGTGATCGGCCGCTCCGGGACAAGGGGACCTACGAGCAGTACGTC.